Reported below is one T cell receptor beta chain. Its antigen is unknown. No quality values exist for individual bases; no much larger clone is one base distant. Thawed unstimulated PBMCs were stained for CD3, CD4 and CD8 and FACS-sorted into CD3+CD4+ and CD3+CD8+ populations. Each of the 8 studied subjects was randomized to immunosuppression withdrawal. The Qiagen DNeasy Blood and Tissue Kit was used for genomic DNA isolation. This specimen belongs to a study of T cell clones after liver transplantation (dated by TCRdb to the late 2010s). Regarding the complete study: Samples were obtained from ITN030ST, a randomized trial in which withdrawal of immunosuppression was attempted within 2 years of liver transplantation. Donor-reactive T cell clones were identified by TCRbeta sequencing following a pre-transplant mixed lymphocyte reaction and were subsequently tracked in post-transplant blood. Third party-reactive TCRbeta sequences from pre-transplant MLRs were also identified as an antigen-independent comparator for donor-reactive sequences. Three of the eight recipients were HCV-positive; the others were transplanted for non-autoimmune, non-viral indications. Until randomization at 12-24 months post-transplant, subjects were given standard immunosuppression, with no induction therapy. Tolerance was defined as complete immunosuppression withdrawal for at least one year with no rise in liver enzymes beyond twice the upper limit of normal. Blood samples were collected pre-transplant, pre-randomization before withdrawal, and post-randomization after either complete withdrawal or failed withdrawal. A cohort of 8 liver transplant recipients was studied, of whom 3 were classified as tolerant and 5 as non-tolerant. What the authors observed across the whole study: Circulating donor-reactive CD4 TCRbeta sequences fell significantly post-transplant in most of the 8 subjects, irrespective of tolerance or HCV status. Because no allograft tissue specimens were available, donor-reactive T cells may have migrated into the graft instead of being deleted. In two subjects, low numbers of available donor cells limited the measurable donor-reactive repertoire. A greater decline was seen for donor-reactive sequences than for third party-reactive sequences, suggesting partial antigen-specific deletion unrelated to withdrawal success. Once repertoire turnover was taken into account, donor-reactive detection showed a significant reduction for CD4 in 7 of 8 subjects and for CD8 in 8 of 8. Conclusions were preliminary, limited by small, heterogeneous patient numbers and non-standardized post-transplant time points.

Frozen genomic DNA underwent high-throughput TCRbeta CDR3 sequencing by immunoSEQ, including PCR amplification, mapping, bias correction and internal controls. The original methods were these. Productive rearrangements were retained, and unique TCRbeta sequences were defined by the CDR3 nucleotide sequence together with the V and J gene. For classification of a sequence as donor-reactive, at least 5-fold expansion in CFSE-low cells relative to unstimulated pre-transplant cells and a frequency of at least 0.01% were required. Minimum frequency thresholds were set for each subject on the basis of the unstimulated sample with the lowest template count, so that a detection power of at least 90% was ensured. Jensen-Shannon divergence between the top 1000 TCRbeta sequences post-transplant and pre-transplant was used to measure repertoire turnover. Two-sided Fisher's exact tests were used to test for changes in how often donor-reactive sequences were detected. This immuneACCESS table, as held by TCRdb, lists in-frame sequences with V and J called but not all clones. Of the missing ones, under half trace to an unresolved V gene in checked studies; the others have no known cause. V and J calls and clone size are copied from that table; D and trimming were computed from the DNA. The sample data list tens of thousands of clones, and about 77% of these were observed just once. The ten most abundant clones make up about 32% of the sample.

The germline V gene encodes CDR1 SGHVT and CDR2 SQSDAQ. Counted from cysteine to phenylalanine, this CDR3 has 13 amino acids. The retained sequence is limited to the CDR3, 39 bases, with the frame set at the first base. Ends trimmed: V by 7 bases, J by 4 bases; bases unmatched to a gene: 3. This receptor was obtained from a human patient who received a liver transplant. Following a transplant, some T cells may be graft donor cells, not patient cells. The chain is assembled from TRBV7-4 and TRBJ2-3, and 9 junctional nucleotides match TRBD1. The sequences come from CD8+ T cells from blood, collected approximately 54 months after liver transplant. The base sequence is TGTGCCAGCAAGGGACAGGGCCCAGATACGCAGTATTTT. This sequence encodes CASKGQGPDTQYF.